This T cell receptor (beta chain) appears in the sequencing data of a study of blood T cell repertoires in COVID-19. In the study overall: Whether acute or convalescent, the COVID-19 samples came from the United States, Italy and Spain. In each case, the material was cDNA or gDNA derived from T cells, B-cell-depleted T cells, or PBMCs.

Trimming cost V 4 bases and J 6 bases; bases outside gene matches: 6. The CDR3 runs to 14 residues. Germline CDR1 and CDR2: MGHDK and SYGVNS. Methods used by the authors: Amplification from reference gene primers served as the basis for estimated nucleated cell counts. Sequenced by immunoSEQ multiplex PCR; TCRdb stores in-frame clones only, minus some. That table is the source of V, J and clone size, and D and trimming were worked out from the DNA. Of roughly 250,000 clones listed, 70% to 90% are singletons. This TCR came from a woman aged 40 to 49 who had recovered from COVID-19. Specimen: peripheral blood. J is TRBJ1-5 and V is TRBV25-1, with 7 bases matching TRBD1. The CDR3 nucleotides read TGTGCCAGCAGTGGTTGGGACAGCCGTCAGCCCCAGCATTTT. It encodes CASSGWDSRQPQHF.